This T cell receptor (beta chain) was documented in a study of control samples from healthy donors and cancer patients. Germline V gene data show CDR1 as GTSNPN and CDR2 as SVGIG (reference sequence). CDR3 length equals 13 residues. V was shortened by 0 bases and J by 7 bases, with 10 bases between the two germline ends. The method was immunoSEQ multiplex PCR; TCRdb's version includes in-frame clones alone and lacks a portion of them. The data hold 100,000 to 150,000 clones, with roughly 90% observed a single time. This clone came up once. The chain combines TRBV30 with TRBJ1-5; a weak D match, TRBD1 (5 bases). Material: blood. This TCR derives from a man between 18 and 29 years old in good health. The CDR3 loop is CAWSVGSGQPQHF. For the CDR3, the DNA is TGTGCCTGGAGTGTAGGGTCAGGGCAGCCCCAGCATTTT.